This T cell receptor beta chain was identified during a study of blood T cell repertoires in COVID-19. Study in general: Whether acute or convalescent, the COVID-19 samples came from the United States, Italy and Spain. From T cells, B-cell-depleted T cells, or PBMCs came the material, which was cDNA or gDNA.

The ends were cut back, 0 bases at V and 3 bases at J, with 13 bases in the middle. There are 15 residues in the CDR3. Germline values: CDR1 SGHRS, CDR2 YFSETQ. Original processing notes: Amplified reference gene primers provided the basis for estimating nucleated cell counts. Sequenced by immunoSEQ multiplex PCR; TCRdb stores in-frame clones only, minus some. The V and J calls and clone size were taken over from that table, and D and trimming were inferred from the DNA. This sample has 150,000 or so clones, with around four fifths found just once. The specimen was peripheral blood. The TCR was taken from an elderly woman with acute or convalescent COVID-19. The chain carries TRBV5-1 and TRBJ2-7; maybe TRBD2 (6 bases). The CDR3 sequence is CASSLGLGRNYEQYF. Here the CDR3 DNA reads TGCGCCAGCAGCTTGGGTCTCGGGAGAAACTACGAGCAGTACTTC.